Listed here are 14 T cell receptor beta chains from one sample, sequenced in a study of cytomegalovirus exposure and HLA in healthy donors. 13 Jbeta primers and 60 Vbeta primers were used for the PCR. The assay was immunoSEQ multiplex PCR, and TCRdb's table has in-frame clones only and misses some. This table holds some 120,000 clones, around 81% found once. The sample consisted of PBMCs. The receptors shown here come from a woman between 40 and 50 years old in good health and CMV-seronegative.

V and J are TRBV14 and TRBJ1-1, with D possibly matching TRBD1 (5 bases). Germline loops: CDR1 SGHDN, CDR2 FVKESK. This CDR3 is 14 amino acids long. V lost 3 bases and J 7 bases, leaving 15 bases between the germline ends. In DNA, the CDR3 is TGTGCCAGCAGCCAGAGCCGGGACTCCGGTGAAGCTTTCTTT. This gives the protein CASSQSRDSGEAFF.

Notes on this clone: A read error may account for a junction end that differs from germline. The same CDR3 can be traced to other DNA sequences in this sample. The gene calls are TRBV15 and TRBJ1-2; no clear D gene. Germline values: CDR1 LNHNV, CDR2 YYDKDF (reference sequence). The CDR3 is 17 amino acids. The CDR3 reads CATSRDLGPLQNYGYTF. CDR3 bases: TGTGCCACCAGTAGAGATCTAGGTCCGTTACAAAACTATGGCTACACCTTC.

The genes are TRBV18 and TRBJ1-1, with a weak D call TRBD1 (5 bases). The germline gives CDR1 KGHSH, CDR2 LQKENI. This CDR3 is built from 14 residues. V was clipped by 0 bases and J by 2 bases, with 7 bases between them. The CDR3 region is CASSPPGLNTEAFF. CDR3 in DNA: TGTGCCAGCTCACCACCGGGGCTCAACACTGAAGCTTTCTTT.

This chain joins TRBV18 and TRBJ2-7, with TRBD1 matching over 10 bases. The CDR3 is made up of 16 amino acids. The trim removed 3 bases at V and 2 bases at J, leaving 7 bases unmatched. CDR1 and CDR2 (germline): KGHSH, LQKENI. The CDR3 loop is CASSPLPGQGPYEQYF. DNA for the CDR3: TGTGCCAGCTCACCCCTCCCGGGACAGGGGCCCTACGAGCAGTACTTC. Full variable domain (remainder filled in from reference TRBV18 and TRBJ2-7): NAGVMQNPRHLVRRRGQEARLRCSPMKGHSHVYWYRQLPEEGLKFMVYLQKENIIDESGMPKERFSAEFPKEGPSILRIQQVVRGDSAAYFCASSPLPGQGPYEQYFGPGTRLTVT.

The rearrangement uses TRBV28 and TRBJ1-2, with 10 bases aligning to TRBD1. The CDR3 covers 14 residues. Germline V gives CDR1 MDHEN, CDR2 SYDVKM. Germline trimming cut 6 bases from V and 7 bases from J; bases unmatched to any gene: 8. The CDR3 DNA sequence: TGTGCCAGCAGCAGTGACAGGGGGCGTATTGGCTACACCTTC. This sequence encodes CASSSDRGRIGYTF.

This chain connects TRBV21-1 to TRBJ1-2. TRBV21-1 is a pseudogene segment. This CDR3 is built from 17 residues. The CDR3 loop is CASSKNSAGDLPYGYTF. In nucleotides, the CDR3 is TGTGCCAGCAGCAAAAACTCCGCGGGGGATCTGCCCTATGGCTACACCTTC.

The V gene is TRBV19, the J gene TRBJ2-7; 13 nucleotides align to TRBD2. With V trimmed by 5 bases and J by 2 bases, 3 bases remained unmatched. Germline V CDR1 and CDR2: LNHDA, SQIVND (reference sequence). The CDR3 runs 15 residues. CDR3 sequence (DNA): TGTGCCAGTAGTCCGGGGACTAGCGGGACCTACGAGCAGTACTTC. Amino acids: CASSPGTSGTYEQYF.

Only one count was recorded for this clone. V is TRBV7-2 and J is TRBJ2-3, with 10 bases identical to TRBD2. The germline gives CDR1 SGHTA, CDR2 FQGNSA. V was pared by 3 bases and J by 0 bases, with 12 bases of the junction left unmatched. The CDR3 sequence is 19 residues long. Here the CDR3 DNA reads TGTGCCAGCAGCTTTATACCCGGGACTAGCGTTATCAGCACAGATACGCAGTATTTT. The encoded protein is CASSFIPGTSVISTDTQYF.

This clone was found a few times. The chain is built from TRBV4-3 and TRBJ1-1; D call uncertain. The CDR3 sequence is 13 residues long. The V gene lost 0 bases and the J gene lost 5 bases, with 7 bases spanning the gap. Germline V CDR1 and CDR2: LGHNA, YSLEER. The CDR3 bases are TGCGCCAGCAGCCAAGATACCAGAACTGAAGCTTTCTTT. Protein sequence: CASSQDTRTEAFF.

The chain's CDR3 is CSAPTGKLFF. The CDR3, as DNA: TGCAGTGCTCCTACAGGGAAACTGTTTTTT. The genes are TRBV20-1 and TRBJ1-4; D is perhaps TRBD1 (6 bases). Trimming took off 5 bases at V and 11 bases at J, with 9 bases between the two ends. CDR3 size: 10 residues. CDR1 is DFQATT, CDR2 SNEGSKA, per germline (reference sequence).

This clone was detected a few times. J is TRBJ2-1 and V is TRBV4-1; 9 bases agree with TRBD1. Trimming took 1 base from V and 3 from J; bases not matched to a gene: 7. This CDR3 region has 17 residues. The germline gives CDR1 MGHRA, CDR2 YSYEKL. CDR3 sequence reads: CASSQVYGTGIYNEQFF. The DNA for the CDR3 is TGCGCCAGCAGCCAAGTTTATGGGACAGGGATCTACAATGAGCAGTTCTTC.

CDR3: CASRRDRYYEQYF. The DNA for the CDR3 is TGTGCCAGCAGACGGGACAGATACTACGAGCAGTACTTC. The V and J genes are TRBV28 and TRBJ2-7; 7 bases align to TRBD1. The germline gives CDR1 MDHEN, CDR2 SYDVKM. There are 13 residues in the CDR3. The V gene end was trimmed by 6 bases and the J gene end by 3 bases; junction bases not matched to a gene: 5.

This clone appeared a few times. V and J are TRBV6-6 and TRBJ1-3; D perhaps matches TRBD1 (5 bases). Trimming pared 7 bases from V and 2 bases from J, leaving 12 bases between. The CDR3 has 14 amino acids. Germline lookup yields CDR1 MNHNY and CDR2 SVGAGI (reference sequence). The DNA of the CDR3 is TGTGCCAGCAAACCGGGGGGGGCTGGAAACACCATATATTTT. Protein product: CASKPGGAGNTIYF.

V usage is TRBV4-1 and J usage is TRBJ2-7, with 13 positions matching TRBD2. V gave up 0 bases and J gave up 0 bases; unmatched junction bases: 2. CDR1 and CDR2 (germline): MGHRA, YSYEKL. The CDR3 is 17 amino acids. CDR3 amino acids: CASSQDGLAGDSYEQYF. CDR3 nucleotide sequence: TGCGCCAGCAGCCAAGATGGACTAGCGGGGGACTCCTACGAGCAGTACTTC.